Below, one T cell receptor (beta chain) is given with its context. Its specificity is not known. These data belong to a study of post-analysis software for immune sequencing data. Overall study results and limits: TRBV5-6, TRBV5-1 and TRBV20-1 belonged to a set of roughly 5 TRBV segments that were more frequent in patients than controls.

Unique molecular identifiers were present in the TCR beta cDNA libraries. Roughly 500,000 cDNA molecules were obtained per 1 to 10 million input T cells. MiXCR was run by TCRdb on the PCR reads, yielding one entry per CDR3 protein. The data contain 740,000 or so distinct CDR3 sequences, approximately 50% of them singletons. The CDR3 runs to 14 residues. The V end lost 4 bases, the J end lost 5 bases, and 13 bases lay between the germline ends. CDR1 is SGHRS and CDR2 is YFSETQ in the germline V gene. The TCR sequence derives from a girl aged 10 to 17 with multiple sclerosis. This chain joins TRBV5-1 and TRBJ2-1; the D gene is possibly TRBD1 (6 bases). Sequenced sample: blood. The CDR3, as DNA: TGCGCCAGCAGCAAGACAGGCGTTAACAATGAGCAGTTCTTC. Residues: CASSKTGVNNEQFF.